These 28 T cell receptor beta chains were all obtained from the same sample, sequenced in a study of blood T cell repertoires in COVID-19. Here immunoSEQ multiplex PCR was the method, and the copy in TCRdb shows in-frame clones only, minus some. This sample has approximately 200,000 clones; roughly 83% occur once, and the top ten carry roughly 1.3%. The material sequenced was PBMCs or T cells enriched from blood (not recorded which). All receptors derive from a middle-aged woman with acute COVID-19.

CDR3 protein: CASSSGQGANNEQFF. CDR3 in DNA: TGTGCCAGCAGCTCGGGACAGGGGGCTAACAATGAGCAGTTCTTC. The chain links TRBV4-2 to TRBJ2-1; 12 bases match TRBD1. CDR1 and CDR2 from the germline V gene are LGHNA and YNFKEQ. The CDR3 is made up of 15 amino acids. V shed 5 bases, J shed 5 bases, and the junction held 4 bases outside the gene matches.

The chain couples TRBV7-2 to TRBJ1-6; D is perhaps TRBD1 (5 bases). Germline loops: CDR1 SGHTA, CDR2 FQGNSA. The CDR3 is made up of 15 amino acids. The V end was cut by 5 bases, the J end by 9 bases, with 17 bases between. The CDR3: CASSQRQLARSPLHF. CDR3 nucleotides: TGTGCCAGCAGCCAGCGACAGTTGGCCCGTTCACCCCTCCACTTT.

The chain employs TRBV11-2 and TRBJ2-7, with 7 bases that match TRBD1. The CDR3 sequence is 14 residues long. J lost 3 bases, V lost 5 bases, and 7 bases had no gene match. The V gene's germline CDR1 is SGHAT and CDR2 FQNNGV. CDR3 loop: CASSSGQEYYEQYF. CDR3 in DNA: TGTGCCAGCAGCAGTGGACAGGAGTACTACGAGCAGTACTTC.

The chain joins TRBV28 to TRBJ1-2; 12 nucleotides align to TRBD1. Germline loops: CDR1 MDHEN, CDR2 SYDVKM. The length of the CDR3 is 17 residues. V dropped 10 bases and J dropped 2; count of bases not matched to a gene: 14. The CDR3 DNA reads TGTGCCATCCCTGCAACTGGGACAGGGGGCGTCAACTATGGCTACACCTTC. Translating gives CAIPATGTGGVNYGYTF.

V is TRBV30 and J is TRBJ1-5, with unresolved D. V was shortened by 0 bases and J by 5 bases, with 8 bases between the two germline ends. The germline CDR1 and CDR2 sequences are GTSNPN and SVGIG (reference sequence). This CDR3 region has 13 residues. Written as DNA, the CDR3 is TGTGCCTGGAGTGTTAACGGGGATCAGCCCCAGCATTTT. Translating gives CAWSVNGDQPQHF. The full variable domain, completed using reference TRBV30 and TRBJ1-5, is SQTIHQWPATLVQPVGSPLSLECTVEGTSNPNLYWYRQAAGRGLQLLFYSVGIGQISSEVPQNLSASRPQDRQFILSSKKLLLSDSGFYLCAWSVNGDQPQHFGDGTRLSIL.

The chain combines TRBV19 with TRBJ1-3, with 8 bases aligning to TRBD1. The CDR3 is made up of 15 amino acids. The J segment lost 10 bases and the V segment lost 5 bases, leaving 13 bases of the junction unmatched. The germline gives CDR1 LNHDA, CDR2 SQIVND (reference sequence). The CDR3 bases are TGTGCCAGTAGTCCCGGACAGGGTTCAACTAAAACCATATATTTT. It encodes CASSPGQGSTKTIYF.

The CDR3 sequence is CASHLGGLNTEAFF. DNA for the CDR3: TGTGCCAGCCACCTCGGGGGACTTAACACTGAAGCTTTCTTT. This chain uses TRBV27 with TRBJ1-1; D might be TRBD1 (5 bases). With 8 bases removed from V and 2 bases from J, the gap between germline ends came to 15 bases. CDR3 size: 14 residues. Germline-derived CDR1 and CDR2 are MNHEY and SMNVEV (reference sequence).

The J gene is TRBJ2-3, the V gene TRBV28, with TRBD1 identical over 7 bases. This CDR3 has 15 residues. V was clipped by 5 bases and J by 6 bases; unmatched bases: 11. Germline V gene data show CDR1 as MDHEN and CDR2 as SYDVKM. In nucleotides, the CDR3 is TGTGCCAGCAGTCAACAGGGGAGTTCGTCGGATACGCAGTATTTT. This translates into CASSQQGSSSDTQYF.

This sequence joins TRBV11-2 and TRBJ2-1, with 10 bases aligning to TRBD2. Trimming took 1 base from V and 12 from J; bases not matched to a gene: 9. The CDR3 is 15 residues long. The germline CDR1 and CDR2 sequences are SGHAT and FQNNGV. CDR3 region: CASSLVSSGGSGQFF. CDR3 in DNA: TGTGCCAGCAGCTTAGTCTCTAGCGGGGGTTCTGGGCAGTTCTTC.

This clone was found a few times. The chain links TRBV27 to TRBJ2-7; D remains ambiguous. The CDR3 covers 12 residues. Germline assignment: CDR1 MNHEY and CDR2 SMNVEV (reference sequence). V was cut by 6 bases and J by 7 bases, with 13 bases left in between. CDR3 amino acids: CASREEFGEQYF. The CDR3 bases are TGTGCCAGCAGAGAAGAGTTTGGTGAGCAGTACTTC.

V gene TRBV29-1 combines with J gene TRBJ1-2, with D perhaps TRBD1 (5 bases). The CDR3 totals 11 residues. Germline CDR1 SQVTM, CDR2 ANQGSEA. Trimming stripped 2 bases from V and 6 bases from J, with 7 bases between. CDR3 DNA sequence: TGCAGCGTTGAACAGGGCCATGGCTACACCTTC. Translated, it gives CSVEQGHGYTF.

The V gene is TRBV7-2, the J gene TRBJ2-7, with D tentatively TRBD1 (6 bases). The length of the CDR3 is 15 residues. From germline, CDR1 is SGHTA and CDR2 FQGNSA. V gave up 2 bases and J gave up 1 base, with 12 bases separating them. This CDR3 is CASSLSYRESYEQYF. CDR3 DNA sequence: TGTGCCAGCAGCTTAAGTTACAGGGAATCCTACGAGCAGTACTTC.

The V call is TRBV14, the J call TRBJ2-1; 8 positions match TRBD1. The CDR3 length is 15 residues. V was clipped by 1 base and J by 3 bases; unmatched bases: 2. Germline V gives CDR1 SGHDN, CDR2 FVKESK. The CDR3 reads CASSQAGGFYNEQFF. DNA for the CDR3: TGTGCCAGCAGCCAAGCAGGGGGCTTCTACAATGAGCAGTTCTTC.

The rearrangement links TRBV18 to TRBJ1-3; 9 nucleotides align to TRBD1. Germline loops: CDR1 KGHSH, CDR2 LQKENI. V was clipped by 3 bases and J by 2 bases; unmatched bases: 8. The CDR3 is made up of 17 amino acids. This CDR3 is CASSPQNRGRTGNTIYF. CDR3 nucleotides: TGTGCCAGCTCACCGCAAAACAGGGGGCGTACTGGAAACACCATATATTTT.

This chain connects TRBV11-3 to TRBJ2-2; 9 positions match TRBD1. V was clipped by 1 base and J by 4 bases; unmatched bases: 4. This CDR3 spans 16 amino acids. Germline CDR1 is SGHNT and CDR2 is YENEEA. For the CDR3, the DNA is TGTGCCAGCAGCTTAGGGGGACAGGGCAGCACCGGGGAGCTGTTTTTT. This encodes CASSLGGQGSTGELFF.

This rearrangement joins TRBV7-3 to TRBJ2-3; 10 nucleotides agree with TRBD1. Germline V gene lookup returns CDR1 SGHTA and CDR2 FQGTGA. The CDR3 covers 15 residues. With 4 bases clipped from V and 3 bases from J, the junction kept 4 bases outside the gene matches. CDR3 region: CASSSLGQGTDTQYF. The CDR3 nucleotides read TGTGCCAGCAGCTCCCTGGGACAGGGGACAGATACGCAGTATTTT.

The J gene is TRBJ2-7, the V gene TRBV15; weak D call: TRBD1 (6 bases). Trimming stripped 5 bases from V and 3 bases from J, with 17 bases between. CDR3 length equals 15 residues. Germline V gene lookup returns CDR1 LNHNV and CDR2 YYDKDF (reference sequence). Written as DNA, the CDR3 is TGTGCCACCAGCCTTACCGTCAGGGGAGACTACGAGCAGTACTTC. This codes for CATSLTVRGDYEQYF. Based on the CDR3 plus reference TRBV15 and TRBJ2-7, the full variable domain is DAMVIQNPRYQVTQFGKPVTLSCSQTLNHNVMYWYQQKSSQAPKLLFHYYDKDFNNEADTPDNFQSRRPNTSFCFLDIRSPGLGDTAMYLCATSLTVRGDYEQYFGPGTRLTVT.

V is TRBV30 and J is TRBJ1-1, with D possibly matching TRBD1 (6 bases). From germline, CDR1 is GTSNPN and CDR2 SVGIG (reference sequence). Trimming left V 3 bases short and J 5 bases short, with 25 bases between. This CDR3 spans 17 amino acids. The CDR3 sequence is CAWRPPPGAGFGTEAFF. In nucleotides, the CDR3 is TGTGCCTGGAGACCTCCTCCAGGGGCTGGCTTTGGGACTGAAGCTTTCTTT.

There are a few counts of this clone. This sequence joins TRBV12-2 and TRBJ2-7; no DNA check was done on the table's D call, TRBD1. TRBV12-2 constitutes a pseudogene. CDR3 length: 13 amino acids. The CDR3 DNA follows: TGTGCAAGTCGCTTAGCGAACAGTCACGAGCAGTACTTC. Encoded protein: CASRLANSHEQYF.

The chain links TRBV19 to TRBJ2-7; TRBD2 aligns across 8 bases. The CDR3 runs 15 residues. With V trimmed by 6 bases and J by 3 bases, 10 bases remained unmatched. CDR1 is LNHDA and CDR2 is SQIVND in the germline V gene (reference sequence). CDR3 DNA sequence: TGTGCCAGTAGCCCGGGTAGCGGGGTGTTCTACGAGCAGTACTTC. This codes for CASSPGSGVFYEQYF.

The gene calls are TRBV15 and TRBJ2-2, with D perhaps TRBD2 (5 bases). The V and J ends lost 6 bases and 8 bases respectively, with 19 bases between them. This CDR3 has 15 residues. Germline values: CDR1 LNHNV, CDR2 YYDKDF (reference sequence). The CDR3 region is CATREGLSMRGELFF. CDR3 nucleotide sequence: TGTGCCACCAGAGAGGGCCTATCGATGAGGGGGGAGCTGTTTTTT.

CDR3 sequence (DNA): TGTGCCAGCAGTGTTCAGGGAGGCTATGGCTACACCTTC. As protein: CASSVQGGYGYTF. The chain is built from TRBV2 and TRBJ1-2; D is perhaps TRBD1 (5 bases). V lost 4 bases, J lost 4 bases, and 10 bases lay in between. Germline CDR1 and CDR2: SNHLY and FYNNEI. The CDR3 runs 13 residues.

The gene calls are TRBV5-1 and TRBJ2-7; 8 nucleotides align to TRBD2. J was trimmed by 5 bases and V by 3 bases; bases with no gene match: 4. The CDR3 covers 13 residues. Germline CDR1 reads SGHRS; CDR2 reads YFSETQ. CDR3 nucleotides: TGCGCCAGCAGCTCGGGGGGGGCCGACGAGCAGTACTTC. It translates to CASSSGGADEQYF.

The rearrangement joins TRBV24-1 to TRBJ2-5, with 7 bases fitting TRBD2. CDR1 KGHDR and CDR2 SFDVKD come from the germline V gene. The CDR3 runs 13 residues. The V segment lost 8 bases and the J segment 5 bases; nucleotides outside the gene matches: 7. The CDR3 protein is CATMDTSVETQYF. For the CDR3, the DNA is TGTGCCACCATGGACACTAGCGTGGAGACCCAGTACTTC.

The J gene is TRBJ2-3, the V gene TRBV23-1; TRBD2 is a possible D gene (7 bases). TRBV23-1 is placed among ORFs of uncertain function. This CDR3 spans 13 amino acids. Trimming cost V 8 bases and J 4 bases, with 13 bases left between them. The CDR3 DNA is TGCGCCAGCCAGGGCGGGGGCGCAGATACGCAGTATTTT. This codes for CASQGGGADTQYF.

DNA for the CDR3: TGTGCCAGCAGTAAGACAGAAAGAAACACCTTC. Its protein product is CASSKTERNTF. The chain uses TRBV2 and TRBJ1-2; D is perhaps TRBD1 (5 bases). Trimming left V 5 bases short and J 12 bases short, with 13 bases between. The CDR3 sequence is 11 residues long. The V gene's germline CDR1 is SNHLY and CDR2 FYNNEI.

The chain couples TRBV18 to TRBJ1-1; D might be TRBD1 (5 bases). Germline V gene sequence: CDR1 KGHSH, CDR2 LQKENI. The length of the CDR3 is 14 residues. Between the trimmed V and J ends, which lost 6 bases and 1 base, there was a span of 12 bases. The CDR3 loop is CASSPTTGNTEAFF. CDR3 nucleotides: TGTGCCAGCTCCCCTACCACAGGGAACACTGAAGCTTTCTTT.

The rearrangement links TRBV5-1 to TRBJ2-1, with a weak D call TRBD2 (6 bases). This CDR3 spans 15 amino acids. Germline CDR1 and CDR2: SGHRS and YFSETQ. Between the trimmed V and J ends, which lost 4 bases and 0 bases, there was a span of 11 bases. The CDR3 loop reads CASSPTSTSYNEQFF. As DNA, the CDR3 is TGCGCCAGCAGCCCTACTAGCACCTCCTACAATGAGCAGTTCTTC.